The 28 T cell receptor beta chains presented below share a single source sample, sequenced in a study of lymphopenia after photon versus proton radiotherapy (dated 2019 in TCRdb). Library preparation was by the immunoSEQ multiplex PCR assay. The source is immuneACCESS, and TCRdb retained only in-frame sequences with V and J called. Part of the clones is not carried over; for the studies checked, unresolved V genes explain less than half of this, and the remainder is unexplained. The sample table contains 75,000 or so clones; only one count was recorded for 65% to 85% of them. Over 1.3% of the sample goes to the ten largest clones. The sample here was peripheral blood, taken from a patient treated with proton-based radiotherapy. These TCRs come from a man aged 55 to 70 with pancreatic cancer.

The count of this clone is one. In nucleotides, the CDR3 is TGTGCCAGCAGTGAATCGGGACAGGGGGCTGAGCCCCAGCATTTT. It specifies CASSESGQGAEPQHF. V usage is TRBV6-1 and J usage is TRBJ1-5; 12 nucleotides agree with TRBD1. The CDR3 extends over 15 amino acids. Germline CDR1 is MNHNS and CDR2 is SASEGT. Unmatched junction bases numbered 4, after V lost 2 bases and J lost 8 bases.

The rearrangement uses TRBV6-6 and TRBJ1-1; no clear D. The germline V gene has CDR1 MNHNY and CDR2 SVGAGI (reference sequence). Trimming stripped 6 bases from V and 8 bases from J, with 13 bases between. The CDR3 length is 12 residues. CDR3 sequence (DNA): TGTGCCAGCAGCCAAAAAACCGGGGAAGCTTTCTTT. The encoded protein is CASSQKTGEAFF.

This CDR3 is CASSRTESNYGYTF. The CDR3 bases are TGTGCCAGCAGTCGAACCGAGTCGAACTATGGCTACACCTTC. The chain combines TRBV2 with TRBJ1-2; D unresolved. The V gene lost 5 bases and the J gene lost 2 bases, with 12 bases spanning the gap. Germline assignment: CDR1 SNHLY and CDR2 FYNNEI. The CDR3 spans 14 residues.

CDR3 DNA sequence: TGTGCCAGCAGGGCCGGGACAGGGAGCACTGAAGCTTTCTTT. Its protein product is CASRAGTGSTEAFF. The chain couples TRBV28 to TRBJ1-1; 9 bases are shared with TRBD1. This CDR3 spans 14 amino acids. After removal of 6 bases from V and 4 bases from J, the junction contained 6 bases not matched to a gene. Germline V CDR1 and CDR2: MDHEN, SYDVKM. The whole variable domain, remainder taken from reference TRBV28 and TRBJ1-1, is DVKVTQSSRYLVKRTGEKVFLECVQDMDHENMFWYRQDPGLGLRLIYFSYDVKMKEKGDIPEGYSVSREKKERFSLILESASTNQTSMYLCASRAGTGSTEAFFGQGTRLTVV.

The V gene is TRBV27, the J gene TRBJ1-5, with 8 bases identical to TRBD1. This CDR3 comprises 17 residues. The junction had 14 bases not matched to a gene; V was cut back by 6 bases and J by 4 bases. Germline lookup yields CDR1 MNHEY and CDR2 SMNVEV (reference sequence). The CDR3 sequence is CASSFTGTGLRNQPQHF. In DNA, the CDR3 is TGTGCCAGCAGCTTCACCGGGACAGGCCTCCGAAATCAGCCCCAGCATTTT.

The rearrangement joins TRBV28 to TRBJ2-2; D may be TRBD1 (6 bases). The CDR3 is 14 amino acids. CDR1 MDHEN and CDR2 SYDVKM come from the germline V gene. The germline V and J ends were trimmed by 7 bases and 5 bases, with 14 bases remaining between them. In DNA form, the CDR3 reads TGTGCCAGCATCGAACAGGGAGTTACCGGGGAGCTGTTTTTT. The encoded protein is CASIEQGVTGELFF.

In this sample, this clone turned up once. The CDR3 sequence: CASSAGGSTDTQYF. The CDR3 coding sequence is TGTGCCAGCAGCGCGGGGGGAAGCACAGATACGCAGTATTTT. V is TRBV11-2 and J is TRBJ2-3; TRBD2 matches at 8 bases. J was trimmed by 0 bases and V by 5 bases; bases with no gene match: 1. CDR1 and CDR2 (germline): SGHAT, FQNNGV. The CDR3 covers 14 residues. Using reference TRBV11-2 and TRBJ2-3 for the parts outside the CDR3, the full variable domain is EAGVAQSPRYKIIEKRQSVAFWCNPISGHATLYWYQQILGQGPKLLIQFQNNGVVDDSQLPKDRFSAERLKGVDSTLKIQPAKLEDSAVYLCASSAGGSTDTQYFGPGTRLTVL.

The rearrangement uses TRBV9 and TRBJ1-3; D is perhaps TRBD1 (6 bases). In germline, CDR1 is SGDLS, CDR2 YYNGEE. This CDR3 comprises 14 residues. V lost 0 bases and J lost 4, with 8 bases in between. The CDR3 here is CASSVGTEGNTIYF. The CDR3 bases are TGTGCCAGCAGCGTAGGGACAGAAGGAAACACCATATATTTT. The entire variable domain, with the rest obtained from reference TRBV9 and TRBJ1-3, is as follows: DSGVTQTPKHLITATGQRVTLRCSPRSGDLSVYWYQQSLDQGLQFLIQYYNGEERAKGNILERFSAQQFPDLHSELNLSSLELGDSALYFCASSVGTEGNTIYFGEGSWLTVV.

V is TRBV5-1 and J is TRBJ1-1; 10 bases fit TRBD1. After removal of 7 bases from V and 6 bases from J, the junction contained 15 bases not matched to a gene. The CDR3 consists of 16 residues. In germline, CDR1 is SGHRS, CDR2 YFSETQ. CDR3 loop: CASSPTWDRGGSEAFF. CDR3 DNA: TGCGCCAGCTCCCCAACTTGGGACAGGGGAGGATCTGAAGCTTTCTTT.

The chain recombines TRBV27 with TRBJ2-1; D unresolved. Germline assignment: CDR1 MNHEY and CDR2 SMNVEV (reference sequence). V was shortened by 0 bases and J by 6 bases, with 15 bases between the two germline ends. This CDR3 has 16 amino acids. CDR3 sequence reads: CASSLSGPRKGNEQFF. CDR3 sequence (DNA): TGTGCCAGCAGTTTATCAGGCCCGAGAAAGGGCAATGAGCAGTTCTTC.

CDR3 protein: CASSGTGNTIYF. For the CDR3, the DNA is TGTGCCAGCAGCGGAACTGGAAACACCATATATTTT. This chain uses TRBV7-9 with TRBJ1-3; D gene uncertain. CDR3 length equals 12 residues. CDR1 SEHNR and CDR2 FQNEAQ come from the germline V gene (reference sequence). Trimming cost V 5 bases and J 2 bases, with 4 bases left between them. The variable domain in full, completed from reference TRBV7-9 and TRBJ1-3, reads DTGVSQNPRHKITKRGQNVTFRCDPISEHNRLYWYRQTLGQGPEFLTYFQNEAQLEKSRLLSDRFSAERPKGSFSTLEIQRTEQGDSAMYLCASSGTGNTIYFGEGSWLTVV.

This rearrangement joins TRBV19 to TRBJ2-2, with D tentatively TRBD1 (5 bases). Germline lookup yields CDR1 LNHDA and CDR2 SQIVND (reference sequence). There are 14 residues in the CDR3. The V gene lost 7 bases and the J gene lost 1 base, with 10 bases spanning the gap. CDR3 residues: CASIDRGNTGELFF. The DNA of the CDR3 is TGTGCCAGTATCGACAGAGGGAACACCGGGGAGCTGTTTTTT.

This chain joins TRBV27 and TRBJ1-1; maybe TRBD1 (6 bases). From germline, CDR1 is MNHEY and CDR2 SMNVEV (reference sequence). There are 19 residues in the CDR3. The V end was cut by 2 bases, the J end by 4 bases, with 26 bases between. The CDR3 DNA reads TGTGCCAGCAGTTTACAGGTTCCTTCGGGGGCCATGCGGAGCACTGAAGCTTTCTTT. This codes for CASSLQVPSGAMRSTEAFF.

This chain connects TRBV6-4 to TRBJ2-1; TRBD2 agrees at 7 bases. Germline CDR1 and CDR2: MRHNA and SNTAGT. The V gene end was trimmed by 4 bases and the J gene end by 6 bases; junction bases not matched to a gene: 3. There are 13 residues in the CDR3. The CDR3: CASSGGSANEQFF. For the CDR3, the DNA is TGTGCCAGCAGTGGCGGGAGTGCCAATGAGCAGTTCTTC.

The J gene is TRBJ2-3, the V gene TRBV6-5, with 14 bases aligning to TRBD2. Germline CDR1 and CDR2: MNHEY and SVGAGI. The ends lost 4 bases at V and 3 bases at J; junction bases unmatched: 3. The CDR3 spans 16 residues. The DNA of the CDR3 is TGTGCCAGCAGTTCCTGGACTAGCGGGAGGACAGATACGCAGTATTTT. It specifies CASSSWTSGRTDTQYF.

The gene calls are TRBV30 and TRBJ2-7; TRBD1 agrees at 9 bases. The CDR3 is 14 amino acids. Germline-derived CDR1 and CDR2 are GTSNPN and SVGIG (reference sequence). With 3 bases clipped from V and 4 bases from J, the junction kept 7 bases outside the gene matches. CDR3 in amino acids: CAWSRQGGVYEQYF. In DNA form, the CDR3 reads TGTGCCTGGAGCCGACAGGGGGGGGTTTACGAGCAGTACTTC.

The rearrangement joins TRBV18 to TRBJ1-2; tentatively, D is TRBD1 (5 bases). The CDR3 is 15 amino acids. Germline loops: CDR1 KGHSH, CDR2 LQKENI. Trimming cost V 0 bases and J 4 bases, with 12 bases left between them. The CDR3 loop is CASSPPGERGYGYTF. The CDR3 DNA reads as TGTGCCAGCTCACCACCGGGTGAAAGGGGCTATGGCTACACCTTC.

The chain links TRBV28 to TRBJ1-5; D is undetermined. This CDR3 is built from 14 residues. From germline, CDR1 is MDHEN and CDR2 SYDVKM. Trimming took 2 bases from V and 4 from J, leaving 9 bases between them. This CDR3 is CASSLVLTNQPQHF. The CDR3 nucleotides are TGTGCCAGCAGTTTAGTATTAACTAATCAGCCCCAGCATTTT.

CDR3 nucleotides: TGCGCCAGCAGCCCTTTGGCTAGCGGAGATTACGAGCAGTACTTC. Residues: CASSPLASGDYEQYF. The V call is TRBV4-3, the J call TRBJ2-7, with 7 bases aligning to TRBD2. Losses at the gene ends were 4 bases for V and 4 bases for J; bases not matched to a gene: 10. The V gene's germline CDR1 is LGHNA and CDR2 YSLEER. The CDR3 totals 15 residues.

The V gene is TRBV19, the J gene TRBJ2-1; TRBD2 agrees at 11 bases. Trimming took 3 bases from V and 8 from J; bases not matched to a gene: 12. The germline gives CDR1 LNHDA, CDR2 SQIVND (reference sequence). The CDR3 covers 17 residues. The CDR3 spells CASSILSIAGGGDEQFF. The CDR3 region has the DNA TGTGCCAGTAGTATCCTCTCGATAGCGGGAGGGGGAGATGAGCAGTTCTTC. The variable domain in full, completed from reference TRBV19 and TRBJ2-1, reads DGGITQSPKYLFRKEGQNVTLSCEQNLNHDAMYWYRQDPGQGLRLIYYSQIVNDFQKGDIAEGYSVSREKKESFPLTVTSAQKNPTAFYLCASSILSIAGGGDEQFFGPGTRLTVL.

The chain joins TRBV18 to TRBJ2-3; D is unclear. This CDR3 region has 12 residues. Germline-derived CDR1 and CDR2 are KGHSH and LQKENI. Trimming took off 5 bases at V and 5 bases at J, with 8 bases between the two ends. CDR3 bases: TGTGCCAGCTCAAACATGGGAGATACGCAGTATTTT. This sequence encodes CASSNMGDTQYF. The full variable domain, its missing parts supplied by reference TRBV18 and TRBJ2-3, is NAGVMQNPRHLVRRRGQEARLRCSPMKGHSHVYWYRQLPEEGLKFMVYLQKENIIDESGMPKERFSAEFPKEGPSILRIQQVVRGDSAAYFCASSNMGDTQYFGPGTRLTVL.

In its sample, this clone was seen a few times. This chain joins TRBV7-9 and TRBJ1-2; TRBD1 matches 7 bases. Germline lookup yields CDR1 SEHNR and CDR2 FQNEAQ (reference sequence). This CDR3 is 16 amino acids long. Trimming took 5 bases from V and 0 from J; bases not matched to a gene: 9. The CDR3 sequence is CASSGTASRANYGYTF. CDR3 bases: TGTGCCAGCAGCGGGACAGCGTCCCGAGCTAACTATGGCTACACCTTC.

The chain uses TRBV4-3 and TRBJ2-6; unclear D gene. V was shortened by 0 bases and J by 4 bases, with 4 bases between the two germline ends. The CDR3 length is 14 residues. Germline-derived CDR1 and CDR2 are LGHNA and YSLEER. CDR3 residues: CASSQEEGANVLTF. In nucleotides, the CDR3 is TGCGCCAGCAGCCAAGAAGAGGGGGCCAACGTCCTGACTTTC.

This sequence joins TRBV5-4 and TRBJ1-1; D remains ambiguous. This CDR3 contains 11 residues. Germline CDR1 and CDR2: SGHNT and YYREEE (reference sequence). V was pared by 5 bases and J by 8 bases, with 10 bases between. DNA for the CDR3: TGTGCCAGCAGTTTCTTGGGGGAAGCTTTCTTT. Translation gives CASSFLGEAFF. Looking up the rest from reference TRBV5-4 and TRBJ1-1 gives the full variable domain: ETGVTQSPTHLIKTRGQQVTLRCSSQSGHNTVSWYQQALGQGPQFIFQYYREEENGRGNFPPRFSGLQFPNYSSELNVNALELDDSALYLCASSFLGEAFFGQGTRLTVV.

This rearrangement joins TRBV7-2 to TRBJ1-2; no clear D. The CDR3 has 14 amino acids. Germline CDR1 is SGHTA and CDR2 is FQGNSA. The V end was cut by 5 bases, the J end by 0 bases, with 10 bases between. The CDR3: CASSRREANYGYTF. In nucleotides, the CDR3 is TGTGCCAGCAGCCGAAGGGAAGCTAACTATGGCTACACCTTC.

This chain connects TRBV9 to TRBJ2-5; D is ambiguous. Trimming pared 0 bases from V and 2 bases from J, leaving 8 bases between. The CDR3 has 14 amino acids. The germline V gene has CDR1 SGDLS and CDR2 YYNGEE. The CDR3 DNA follows: TGTGCCAGCAGCGTAGAAGGCCAACAAGAGACCCAGTACTTC. Its protein product is CASSVEGQQETQYF.

The rearrangement joins TRBV7-6 to TRBJ2-1, with a tentative D call TRBD2 (5 bases). Trimming stripped 1 base from V and 7 bases from J, with 11 bases between. Per the germline V gene, CDR1 is SGHVS and CDR2 is FNYEAQ. This CDR3 spans 14 amino acids. The CDR3 is CASSLGQRSNEQFF. DNA of the CDR3: TGTGCCAGCAGCTTAGGGCAGCGGTCTAATGAGCAGTTCTTC.

The CDR3 bases are TGTGCCAGCAGCGTAGGACACAGCTATGGCTACACCTTC. It yields the protein CASSVGHSYGYTF. The chain is built from TRBV28 and TRBJ1-2, with TRBD1 as a possible D gene (5 bases). Trimming took 6 bases from V and 4 from J, leaving 12 bases between them. This CDR3 is built from 13 residues. Germline assignment: CDR1 MDHEN and CDR2 SYDVKM.